The 29 T cell receptor beta chains in this list originate from one sample, sequenced in a study of blood T cell repertoires in COVID-19. Assay used: immunoSEQ multiplex PCR; TCRdb lists only in-frame clones, some missing. The sample records 200,000 to 250,000 clones, 80% being singletons. Material for sequencing was PBMCs or T cells enriched from blood (not recorded which). All receptors come from a woman in her 40s with acute COVID-19.

V usage is TRBV19 and J usage is TRBJ1-2, with 9 bases identical to TRBD1. The germline gives CDR1 LNHDA, CDR2 SQIVND (reference sequence). The CDR3 is made up of 17 amino acids. V lost 7 bases, J lost 8 bases, and 20 bases stayed unmatched. The CDR3 DNA follows: TGTGCCAGTATCCCAGATTCCGGGACAGGGCGTATGTGGGGCTACACCTTC. It codes for CASIPDSGTGRMWGYTF. Variable domain in full (rest from reference TRBV19 and TRBJ1-2): DGGITQSPKYLFRKEGQNVTLSCEQNLNHDAMYWYRQDPGQGLRLIYYSQIVNDFQKGDIAEGYSVSREKKESFPLTVTSAQKNPTAFYLCASIPDSGTGRMWGYTFGSGTRLTVV.

This rearrangement joins TRBV6-5 to TRBJ2-1, with D hard to call. V gave up 7 bases and J gave up 0 bases, with 4 bases separating them. Germline V gene data show CDR1 as MNHEY and CDR2 as SVGAGI. There are 12 residues in the CDR3. In DNA form, the CDR3 reads TGTGCCAGCACCCACTCCTACAATGAGCAGTTCTTC. Translated: CASTHSYNEQFF.

The chain recombines TRBV7-6 with TRBJ1-1, with 8 positions matching TRBD1. The junction had 6 bases not matched to a gene; V was cut back by 5 bases and J by 1 base. CDR3 length equals 15 residues. In germline, CDR1 is SGHVS, CDR2 FNYEAQ. The CDR3 DNA follows: TGTGCCAGCAGCCCATTCGGGACAGGGAACACTGAAGCTTTCTTT. It specifies CASSPFGTGNTEAFF.

The CDR3, as DNA: TGCGCCAGCAGCGAGACAGGGAACTATGGCTACACCTTC. Its translation: CASSETGNYGYTF. The rearrangement uses TRBV5-1 and TRBJ1-2, with 7 bases lining up with TRBD1. This CDR3 has 13 residues. Germline CDR1 SGHRS, CDR2 YFSETQ. V lost 4 bases to trimming and J lost 2 bases; unmatched junction nucleotides: 2.

The V and J genes are TRBV7-8 and TRBJ1-5; D gene ambiguous. The V gene lost 0 bases and the J gene lost 2 bases, with 8 bases spanning the gap. Germline CDR1 and CDR2: SGHVS and FQNEAQ. The CDR3 covers 15 residues. The CDR3 bases are TGTGCCAGCAGCTTAGCGATGCAGGGCAATCAGCCCCAGCATTTT. Translated: CASSLAMQGNQPQHF.

The rearrangement uses TRBV7-2 and TRBJ1-2, with 7 bases fitting TRBD1. Trimming took 0 bases from V and 1 from J; bases not matched to a gene: 5. The CDR3 is 16 amino acids. Germline CDR1 and CDR2: SGHTA and FQGNSA. CDR3 bases: TGTGCCAGCAGCTTAGCGGACAGGCGGAATAACTATGGCTACACCTTC. It specifies CASSLADRRNNYGYTF.

The DNA of the CDR3 is TGTGCCAGCAGTGATTTGGCGGGGAGAGGGAACGACGAGCAGTACTTC. Translation gives CASSDLAGRGNDEQYF. This chain links TRBV2 with TRBJ2-7, with TRBD2 as a possible D gene (6 bases). The CDR3 consists of 16 residues. The V end was cut by 3 bases, the J end by 5 bases, with 20 bases between. Germline V gene data show CDR1 as SNHLY and CDR2 as FYNNEI.

CDR3 region: CAISDQKGTGNYGYTF. The DNA of the CDR3 is TGTGCCATCAGTGACCAGAAGGGGACAGGAAACTATGGCTACACCTTC. The chain combines TRBV10-3 with TRBJ1-2; 8 bases map to TRBD1. The CDR3 runs to 16 residues. V was pared by 3 bases and J by 2 bases, with 8 bases of the junction left unmatched. The V gene's germline CDR1 is ENHRY and CDR2 SYGVKD.

This clone has just a few counts. This sequence joins TRBV14 and TRBJ2-7; D is perhaps TRBD2 (7 bases). The CDR3 is 15 amino acids. The germline V and J ends were trimmed by 0 bases and 5 bases, with 14 bases remaining between them. Germline CDR1 is SGHDN and CDR2 is FVKESK. The CDR3 bases are TGTGCCAGCAGCCAAGATCTAGGGGGAGGGGACGAGCAGTACTTC. Residues: CASSQDLGGGDEQYF.

The rearrangement links TRBV10-2 to TRBJ2-7; TRBD1 matches 7 bases. This CDR3 is built from 15 residues. V lost 0 bases, J lost 0 bases, and 2 bases stayed unmatched. CDR1 is WSHSY, CDR2 SAAADI, per germline. CDR3 in amino acids: CASSESTGSSYEQYF. The CDR3 coding sequence is TGCGCCAGCAGTGAGTCGACAGGGAGCTCCTACGAGCAGTACTTC.

The chain links TRBV10-1 to TRBJ2-5; 7 bases agree with TRBD1. CDR1 WNHNN and CDR2 SYGVQD come from the germline V gene (reference sequence). J gave up 2 bases and V 4 bases, and 1 base lay outside the gene matches. The CDR3 is made up of 13 amino acids. Here the CDR3 reads CASSATGQETQYF. CDR3 bases: TGCGCCAGCAGTGCGACAGGGCAAGAGACCCAGTACTTC.

The rearrangement joins TRBV19 to TRBJ2-5; TRBD1 might be the D (5 bases). V was trimmed by 3 bases and J by 5 bases, leaving 13 bases between them. The germline V gene encodes CDR1 LNHDA and CDR2 SQIVND (reference sequence). There are 14 residues in the CDR3. CDR3 DNA sequence: TGTGCCAGTAGTATTAGAAGGGGAAGGGAGACCCAGTACTTC. It yields the protein CASSIRRGRETQYF.

The gene calls are TRBV2 and TRBJ1-1, with TRBD1 identical over 10 bases. Trimming removed 7 bases from V and 4 bases from J; junction bases left unmatched: 3. Germline V CDR1 and CDR2: SNHLY, FYNNEI. The CDR3 is 13 amino acids. This CDR3 is CASIRTGGTEAFF. The DNA for the CDR3 is TGTGCCAGCATCAGGACAGGGGGCACTGAAGCTTTCTTT.

The V and J genes are TRBV2 and TRBJ2-1; possibly TRBD2 for D (6 bases). Trimming took off 1 base at V and 0 bases at J, with 10 bases between the two ends. The germline gives CDR1 SNHLY, CDR2 FYNNEI. The CDR3 length is 16 residues. The DNA of the CDR3 is TGTGCCAGCAGTGAAGGTCGAGCGGGCTCCTACAATGAGCAGTTCTTC. Residues: CASSEGRAGSYNEQFF.

The chain is built from TRBV24-1 and TRBJ2-1; 11 bases are shared with TRBD1. The junction had 11 bases not matched to a gene; V was cut back by 7 bases and J by 7 bases. In germline, CDR1 is KGHDR, CDR2 SFDVKD. The CDR3 has 16 residues. The DNA for the CDR3 is TGTGCCACCAGCCGAACCGGGACAGGGGGGAAGAATGAGCAGTTCTTC. Its protein product is CATSRTGTGGKNEQFF.

This clone was found a few times. The chain couples TRBV30 to TRBJ2-5; 7 bases match TRBD1. Unmatched junction bases numbered 7, after V lost 6 bases and J lost 3 bases. The CDR3 is made up of 13 amino acids. CDR1 GTSNPN and CDR2 SVGIG come from the germline V gene (reference sequence). DNA for the CDR3: TGTGCCTGCCACCGACAGGGCAAAGAGACCCAGTACTTC. It yields the protein CACHRQGKETQYF.

The chain is built from TRBV5-6 and TRBJ2-2; 7 nucleotides agree with TRBD2. Germline V gives CDR1 SGHDT, CDR2 YYEEEE. V gave up 2 bases and J gave up 6 bases; unmatched junction bases: 7. The length of the CDR3 is 15 residues. This CDR3 reads CASSFYGLVAGELFF. The CDR3 DNA is TGTGCCAGCAGCTTTTACGGACTAGTTGCCGGGGAGCTGTTTTTT.

The rearrangement joins TRBV20-1 to TRBJ2-1, with D unresolved. Per germline, CDR1 DFQATT and CDR2 SNEGSKA (reference sequence). V shed 7 bases and J shed 5 bases, with 9 bases lying between them. The CDR3 has 11 residues. CDR3 region: CSVRQDNEQFF. CDR3 in DNA: TGCAGTGTGCGACAAGACAATGAGCAGTTCTTC.

The J gene is TRBJ1-3, the V gene TRBV6-5; D gene unclear. This CDR3 is 13 amino acids long. Germline assignment: CDR1 MNHEY and CDR2 SVGAGI. Between the trimmed V and J ends, which lost 7 bases and 0 bases, there was a span of 7 bases. CDR3 sequence (DNA): TGTGCCAGCACCCCCTACTCTGGAAACACCATATATTTT. Residues: CASTPYSGNTIYF.

A single count supports this clone. This chain connects TRBV11-2 to TRBJ1-1; D is undetermined. The germline CDR1 and CDR2 sequences are SGHAT and FQNNGV. Deletions cut 3 bases from V and 0 bases from J, with 5 bases between. This CDR3 has 13 amino acids. The CDR3 bases are TGTGCCAGCAGCTTCAACATGAACACTGAAGCTTTCTTT. Translating it yields CASSFNMNTEAFF.

CDR3 protein: CASRSGLANTGELFF. The DNA for the CDR3 is TGTGCCAGCAGGTCAGGACTAGCGAACACCGGGGAGCTGTTTTTT. V is TRBV9 and J is TRBJ2-2, with TRBD2 identical over 7 bases. This CDR3 has 15 amino acids. V was clipped by 5 bases and J by 0 bases; unmatched bases: 4. Germline V gene lookup returns CDR1 SGDLS and CDR2 YYNGEE.

The V gene is TRBV21-1, the J gene TRBJ1-5; the DNA was not compared with TRBD1, the D call given in the table. TRBV21-1 is designated a pseudogene. There are 15 residues in the CDR3. For the CDR3, the DNA is TGTGCCAGCAGCAAAGAGGGAACAGGCCGCGGGCCCCAGCATTTT. Amino acids: CASSKEGTGRGPQHF.

The chain links TRBV4-1 to TRBJ1-1; no definite D call. Germline values: CDR1 MGHRA, CDR2 YSYEKL. The CDR3 runs to 15 residues. Trimming took 2 bases from V and 0 from J, leaving 10 bases between them. CDR3 amino acids: CASSQRGDMNTEAFF. As DNA, the CDR3 is TGCGCCAGCAGCCAACGGGGAGACATGAACACTGAAGCTTTCTTT.

This chain links TRBV19 with TRBJ1-5; D is unresolved. Germline loops: CDR1 LNHDA, CDR2 SQIVND (reference sequence). Trimming left V 5 bases short and J 5 bases short, with 13 bases between. The CDR3 spans 14 residues. CDR3 region: CASSPEGRDQPQHF. The DNA of the CDR3 is TGTGCCAGTAGTCCCGAAGGGAGGGATCAGCCCCAGCATTTT.

The chain is built from TRBV3-1 (or the pseudogene TRBV3-2) and TRBJ1-4; D uncertain. V shed 0 bases and J shed 0 bases, with 8 bases lying between them. Looked up from germline, CDR1 is LGHDT and CDR2 is YNNKEL (reference sequence). The length of the CDR3 is 16 residues. The CDR3 DNA reads as TGTGCCAGCAGCCAAGAGTCGAGGGCAACTAATGAAAAACTGTTTTTT. Its translation is CASSQESRATNEKLFF.

The V call is TRBV24-1, the J call TRBJ1-2, with D possibly matching TRBD1 (5 bases). V lost 3 bases to trimming and J lost 7 bases, with 14 bases between them. The CDR3 has 14 residues. Per the germline V gene, CDR1 is KGHDR and CDR2 is SFDVKD. Here the CDR3 reads CATSDGARLGGYTF. The CDR3 DNA sequence: TGTGCCACCAGTGATGGGGCCCGACTGGGTGGCTACACCTTC.

The genes are TRBV5-1 and TRBJ2-1; 11 bases are a match to TRBD2. Trimming at V came to 4 bases and at J to 6 bases, leaving 9 bases not matched to a gene. The CDR3 has 16 amino acids. CDR1 is SGHRS, CDR2 YFSETQ, per germline. The CDR3 protein is CASSILSGGASNEQFF. DNA for the CDR3: TGCGCCAGCAGCATACTTAGCGGGGGGGCTTCCAATGAGCAGTTCTTC.

The V gene is TRBV13, the J gene TRBJ2-7; D is perhaps TRBD1 (6 bases). The CDR3 length is 15 residues. Germline CDR1 PRHDT, CDR2 FYEKMQ (reference sequence). The V and J ends lost 4 bases and 6 bases respectively, with 19 bases between them. The CDR3 here is CASSSAATGPREQYF. The DNA for the CDR3 is TGTGCCAGCAGCTCCGCCGCGACAGGCCCCCGCGAGCAGTACTTC.

The chain joins TRBV30 to TRBJ2-7; TRBD2 agrees at 10 bases. The CDR3 is made up of 14 amino acids. V lost 4 bases and J lost 4; bases outside the gene matches: 7. From germline, CDR1 is GTSNPN and CDR2 SVGIG (reference sequence). CDR3 residues: CAWTPRTSGYEQYF. The DNA of the CDR3 is TGTGCCTGGACCCCAAGGACTAGCGGATACGAGCAGTACTTC.